This passage covers 19 T cell receptor beta chains from one sample sequenced in a study of pediatric ulcerative colitis. The assay was immunoSEQ multiplex PCR, and TCRdb's table has in-frame clones only and misses some. The data hold around 61,000 clones, with about 90% observed a single time. Sample: blood. The receptor set was obtained from a boy aged 5-17 years with severe ulcerative colitis.

CDR3 sequence (DNA): TGTGCCAGCAGAGGGACAGGGATAGATACGCAGTATTTT. Translation: CASRGTGIDTQYF. J is TRBJ2-3 and V is TRBV2; 9 nucleotides align to TRBD1. CDR1 is SNHLY and CDR2 is FYNNEI in the germline V gene. The CDR3 runs to 13 residues. Trimming took 6 bases from V and 5 from J; bases not matched to a gene: 3.

The chain has TRBV7-8 and TRBJ2-7, with TRBD2 as a possible D gene (6 bases). Trimming left V 5 bases short and J 6 bases short, with 14 bases between. The CDR3 has 13 amino acids. Germline V gives CDR1 SGHVS, CDR2 FQNEAQ. As DNA, the CDR3 is TGTGCCAGCAGCATTGTGGGACTCGTCGAGCAGTACTTC. This gives the protein CASSIVGLVEQYF.

V and J are TRBV7-9 and TRBJ2-5; 7 bases agree with TRBD2. The end of the DNA is better explained by TRBJ2-7, so the J call may be wrong. The germline CDR1 and CDR2 sequences are SEHNR and FQNEAQ (reference sequence). The CDR3 has 15 residues. CDR3 DNA sequence: TGTGCCAGCAGCTTAGGTCTAGCGGCGAACGACGAGCAGTACTTC. Translated, it gives CASSLGLAANDEQYF.

This clone was seen a few times. This rearrangement joins TRBV5-1 to TRBJ1-1; D is unclear. Germline CDR1 and CDR2: SGHRS and YFSETQ. V was shortened by 1 base and J by 2 bases, with 9 bases between the two germline ends. The CDR3 covers 14 residues. CDR3 nucleotides: TGCGCCAGCAGCTTGAACAGTTTCAACACTGAAGCTTTCTTT. This encodes CASSLNSFNTEAFF.

The rearrangement joins TRBV4-1 to TRBJ2-2; D is undetermined. Trimming cost V 5 bases and J 0 bases, with 13 bases left between them. CDR3 length: 16 amino acids. CDR1 is MGHRA, CDR2 YSYEKL, per germline. The CDR3 region has the DNA TGCGCCAGCAGCTTCCCAGGCGTTGCGAACACCGGGGAGCTGTTTTTT. Translation gives CASSFPGVANTGELFF.

The rearrangement links TRBV2 to TRBJ2-1, with 7 bases fitting TRBD2. There are 15 residues in the CDR3. Germline CDR1 SNHLY, CDR2 FYNNEI. V shed 8 bases, J shed 3 bases, and the junction held 10 bases outside the gene matches. As DNA, the CDR3 is TGTGCCAGCTTTGCGGCGGGAGACAACTACAATGAGCAGTTCTTC. This gives the protein CASFAAGDNYNEQFF.

The table lists this clone with a few counts. The chain links TRBV7-9 to TRBJ2-7; no reliable D call. The CDR3 totals 13 residues. V lost 5 bases, J lost 7 bases, and 15 bases lay in between. From germline, CDR1 is SEHNR and CDR2 FQNEAQ (reference sequence). The DNA for the CDR3 is TGTGCCAGCAGCCCCTCAGAGGCCGCGGAGCAGTACTTC. As protein: CASSPSEAAEQYF.

The rearrangement uses TRBV7-2 and TRBJ2-5; the D is unclear. Germline loops: CDR1 SGHTA, CDR2 FQGNSA. The V gene lost 5 bases and the J gene lost 3 bases, with 16 bases spanning the gap. This CDR3 comprises 15 residues. CDR3 in amino acids: CASSPLGSRKETQYF. The CDR3 coding sequence is TGTGCCAGCAGCCCCCTGGGAAGCAGGAAAGAGACCCAGTACTTC. The full variable domain, its missing parts supplied by reference TRBV7-2 and TRBJ2-5, is GAGVSQSPSNKVTEKGKDVELRCDPISGHTALYWYRQSLGQGLEFLIYFQGNSAPDKSGLPSDRFSAERTGGSVSTLTIQRTQQEDSAVYLCASSPLGSRKETQYFGPGTRLLVL.

The genes are TRBV19 and TRBJ2-7; the match to TRBD2 covers 7 bases. Germline trimming cut 5 bases from V and 1 base from J; bases unmatched to any gene: 8. The CDR3 extends over 15 amino acids. Germline lookup yields CDR1 LNHDA and CDR2 SQIVND (reference sequence). CDR3 DNA sequence: TGTGCCAGTAGTCCCTCGGGAGCGGGGTCCTACGAGCAGTACTTC. This codes for CASSPSGAGSYEQYF.

The genes are TRBV5-4 and TRBJ2-5; D is perhaps TRBD1 (6 bases). V was clipped by 4 bases and J by 1 base, with 11 bases between them. The CDR3 consists of 14 residues. Per the germline V gene, CDR1 is SGHNT and CDR2 is YYREEE (reference sequence). The CDR3 DNA is TGTGCCAGCAGCCTTTGGACAGCCCAAGAGACCCAGTACTTC. It encodes CASSLWTAQETQYF. Complete variable domain (other parts from reference TRBV5-4 and TRBJ2-5): ETGVTQSPTHLIKTRGQQVTLRCSSQSGHNTVSWYQQALGQGPQFIFQYYREEENGRGNFPPRFSGLQFPNYSSELNVNALELDDSALYLCASSLWTAQETQYFGPGTRLLVL.

CDR3 amino acids: CASKGLQASGIAPNYNEQFF. The CDR3 bases are TGTGCCAGCAAGGGACTTCAGGCTAGCGGGATCGCCCCAAACTACAATGAGCAGTTCTTC. This sequence joins TRBV2 and TRBJ2-1; 9 nucleotides line up with TRBD2. The CDR3 has 20 amino acids. Per germline, CDR1 SNHLY and CDR2 FYNNEI. The V and J ends lost 7 bases and 3 bases, in that order; junction bases with no gene match: 22.

The chain carries TRBV2 and TRBJ2-1, with D maybe TRBD2 (6 bases). The ends were cut back, 3 bases at V and 7 bases at J, with 13 bases in the middle. The CDR3 consists of 14 residues. Germline V gene data show CDR1 as SNHLY and CDR2 as FYNNEI. The CDR3, as DNA: TGTGCCAGCAGTGATGCGGGACGAGGGAATGAGCAGTTCTTC. Its translation: CASSDAGRGNEQFF. Drawing the rest from reference TRBV2 and TRBJ2-1, the complete variable domain is EPEVTQTPSHQVTQMGQEVILRCVPISNHLYFYWYRQILGQKVEFLVSFYNNEISEKSEIFDDQFSVERPDGSNFTLKIRSTKLEDSAMYFCASSDAGRGNEQFFGPGTRLTVL.

The V gene is TRBV21-1, the J gene TRBJ2-5; TRBD2, the table's D call, was not compared with the DNA. TRBV21-1 is noted as a pseudogene. This CDR3 is built from 13 residues. The chain's CDR3 is CASSGLARETQYF. CDR3 DNA: TGTGCCAGCAGCGGACTAGCTAGAGAGACCCAGTACTTC.

V is TRBV29-1 and J is TRBJ2-1; 7 bases fit TRBD1. In germline, CDR1 is SQVTM, CDR2 ANQGSEA. This CDR3 is 12 amino acids long. Trimming took 1 base from V and 7 from J; bases not matched to a gene: 1. Here the CDR3 DNA reads TGCAGCGTTGAAGCACAGGGGAATGAGCAGTTCTTC. It codes for CSVEAQGNEQFF.

V usage is TRBV7-2 and J usage is TRBJ2-7, with D tentatively TRBD1 or TRBD2 (6 bases each). The CDR3 is made up of 15 amino acids. CDR1 SGHTA and CDR2 FQGNSA come from the germline V gene. V was clipped by 4 bases and J by 1 base, with 14 bases between them. The DNA of the CDR3 is TGTGCCAGCAGCTGGGGGGCTAGTGGGTCCTACGAGCAGTACTTC. Its translation: CASSWGASGSYEQYF.

This chain uses TRBV6-1 with TRBJ2-5; 12 positions agree with TRBD2. Trimming took 6 bases from V and 2 from J; bases not matched to a gene: 4. In germline, CDR1 is MNHNS, CDR2 SASEGT. The CDR3 length is 15 residues. The CDR3 loop reads CASRAGTSGQETQYF. In nucleotides, the CDR3 is TGTGCCAGCAGAGCCGGGACTAGCGGGCAAGAGACCCAGTACTTC.

The chain joins TRBV18 to TRBJ2-2; the match to TRBD1 covers 9 bases. Germline CDR1 is KGHSH and CDR2 is LQKENI. The CDR3 consists of 18 residues. V trimming: 9 bases; J trimming: 2 bases; junction bases outside the gene matches: 16. The CDR3 loop reads CASSKSGTGLTNTGELFF. The CDR3 DNA reads as TGTGCCAGTTCTAAATCCGGGACAGGGCTAACCAACACCGGGGAGCTGTTTTTT.

The chain links TRBV21-1 to TRBJ1-1; TRBD1, the D gene given by the table, was not confirmed from the DNA. TRBV21-1 has pseudogene status. CDR3 size: 15 residues. CDR3 region: CASSKGAGLGTEAFF. CDR3 in DNA: TGTGCCAGCAGCAAAGGGGCAGGGCTAGGCACTGAAGCTTTCTTT.

The chain recombines TRBV10-3 with TRBJ2-3; D is perhaps TRBD2 (5 bases). The CDR3 spans 12 residues. Between the trimmed V and J ends, which lost 4 bases and 4 bases, there was a span of 6 bases. Germline V gives CDR1 ENHRY, CDR2 SYGVKD. CDR3 coding DNA: TGTGCCATCAGTGGGGGAGCAGATACGCAGTATTTT. This codes for CAISGGADTQYF.